The clone carrying this T cell receptor (beta chain) came up once. This CDR3 spans 16 amino acids. Germline values: CDR1 SEHNR, CDR2 FQNEAQ (reference sequence). V lost 3 bases and J lost 3, with 15 bases in between. These data belong to a study of blood T cells in healthy people across ages. It was with a sample-barcoded 5' primer and a J-beta primer mix that a second PCR of roughly 7 to 12 cycles was run. TCRdb redid the calling of the 5' RACE reads with MiXCR, one entry per CDR3 protein. The data show about 1.8 million distinct CDR3 sequences, with about 49% seen just once and around 2.1% held by the top ten.

The TCR comes from a woman aged 40 to 50 in good health. Sequencing was carried out using blood. V and J are TRBV7-9 and TRBJ2-4; maybe TRBD2 (5 bases). The chain's CDR3 is CASSFREGAGKNIQYF. CDR3 DNA: TGTGCCAGCAGCTTTCGTGAGGGCGCAGGCAAAAACATTCAGTACTTC.